This is a list of T cell receptor beta chains from one sample in a study of T cell repertoires in cytomegalovirus infection. TCRdb passed the reads through MiXCR, listing each CDR3 protein once. The sample has about 920,000 distinct CDR3 sequences, less than 35% seen once. The antigens for these receptors are not known. This material consisted of cultured CD8+ T cells from PBMCs, taken from culture after CMV antigen stimulation. These receptors were obtained from a human donor in good health (CMV status not recorded). Some clones in this sample may be carry-over from other donors' samples. The CDR3 runs from the conserved cysteine through the conserved F or W. Fields, in order: V gene, clone size, J gene, D gene, CDR3 DNA, CDR3 protein. A D gene is named only where the DNA matches it firmly. Expanded clones get a size class; other rows say once, few or many, or leave the size out.

TRBV15,-,TRBJ1-4,-,TGTGCCACCAGCAGAGATCGGGGGTCAACTAATGAAAAACTGTTTTTT,CATSRDRGSTNEKLFF
TRBV20-1,few,TRBJ1-2,-,TGCAGTGCTGTCGGGACCCCCGATCGGTATGGCTACACCTTC,CSAVGTPDRYGYTF
TRBV7-3,few,TRBJ2-3,-,TGTGCCAGCAGCTTAGAGGGCCAGACATACACAGATACGCAGTATTTT,CASSLEGQTYTDTQYF
TRBV4-1,few,TRBJ1-1,-,TGCGCCAGCAGCCAAGGCCCCAGGCTAAACACTGAAGCTTTCTTT,CASSQGPRLNTEAFF
TRBV27,few,TRBJ1-4,-,TGTGCCAGCTCAGACGGGAGTGAAAAACTGTTTTTT,CASSDGSEKLFF
TRBV5-4,-,TRBJ1-4,TRBD1,TGTGCCAGCAGTTCGGGACAGGGGACTGAAAAACTGTTTTTT,CASSSGQGTEKLFF
TRBV10-3,-,TRBJ2-3,-,TGTGCCATCAGTGAGTCGGGACCGAAGAGCACAGATACGCAGTATTTT,CAISESGPKSTDTQYF
TRBV29-1,-,TRBJ1-2,-,TGCAGCGTTGAAACTATCTGGGGCTACACCTTC,CSVETIWGYTF
TRBV4-1,-,TRBJ1-1,-,TGCGCCAGCAGCCAGGTCGGGTCGGTGAACACTGAAGCTTTCTTT,CASSQVGSVNTEAFF
TRBV7-9,many,TRBJ2-5,TRBD1,TGTGCCAGCAGCATGTCGGGACAGACCCAAGAGACCCAGTACTTC,CASSMSGQTQETQYF
TRBV6-5,-,TRBJ2-5,TRBD2,TGTGCCAGCCACAAGACTAGCGACCAAGAGACCCAGTACTTC,CASHKTSDQETQYF
TRBV6-1,-,TRBJ2-4,TRBD2,TGTGCCAGCAGCCCACACGGGGGGGCCCTGATCATTCAGTACTTC,CASSPHGGALIIQYF
TRBV27,-,TRBJ1-4,-,TGTGCCAGCAGTTGGGCAGGACCTAGCGGTGAAAAACTGTTTTTT,CASSWAGPSGEKLFF
TRBV7-9,few,TRBJ2-5,-,TGTGCCAGCAGCTTCGGACAGTATGGTTTGGAGACCCAGTACTTC,CASSFGQYGLETQYF
TRBV7-9,-,TRBJ1-4,TRBD1,TGTGCCAGCAGCCGTCCCAGGACAGGGGAGAGGGGCAATGAAAAACTGTTTTTT,CASSRPRTGERGNEKLFF
TRBV29-1,few,TRBJ2-2,-,TGCAGCGTTGCACAGTCGGTAATGAACACCGGGGAGCTGTTTTTT,CSVAQSVMNTGELFF
TRBV2,few,TRBJ1-1,-,TGTGCCATCAACACAGGGATGAACACTGAAGCTTTCTTT,CAINTGMNTEAFF
TRBV6-5,few,TRBJ1-1,-,TGTGCCAGCGGAATTAGGAAGGTCACTGAAGCTTTCTTT,CASGIRKVTEAFF
TRBV19,once,TRBJ1-1,-,TGTGCCAGTAGTATAGCGGGAATTAGCACTGAAGCTTTCTTT,CASSIAGISTEAFF
TRBV24-1,-,TRBJ2-2,-,TGTGCCACCAGTGATTTGCTCAAGAACACCGGGGAGCTGTTTTTT,CATSDLLKNTGELFF
TRBV12-3/TRBV12-4,-,TRBJ2-3,TRBD2,TGTGCCAGCACCAACCGACTAGCGGGGGGATCTGATACGCAGTATTTT,CASTNRLAGGSDTQYF
TRBV6-1,few,TRBJ1-4,-,TGTGCCAGCAGTCCCCAATTGCCCTCTTCGTCAACTAATGAAAAACTGTTTTTT,CASSPQLPSSSTNEKLFF